Below are 17 T cell receptor beta chains sequenced from a single sample in a study of blood T cell repertoires in COVID-19. Here immunoSEQ multiplex PCR was the method, and the copy in TCRdb shows in-frame clones only, minus some. The table has roughly 300,000 clones, 70% to 90% seen once. The sequencing sample was made of peripheral blood. The receptor source for this set is a woman between 50 and 59 years old who had recovered from COVID-19.

This sequence joins TRBV7-2 and TRBJ2-2, with 13 positions matching TRBD2. Trimming removed 3 bases from V and 6 bases from J; junction bases left unmatched: 7. Germline lookup yields CDR1 SGHTA and CDR2 FQGNSA. The length of the CDR3 is 17 residues. CDR3 in DNA: TGTGCCAGCAGCTTGTGGACTAGCGGGAGTAGGGCCGGGGAGCTGTTTTTT. It codes for CASSLWTSGSRAGELFF.

V gene TRBV2 combines with J gene TRBJ1-4; 7 bases fit TRBD1. J gave up 8 bases and V 6 bases, and 12 bases lay outside the gene matches. This CDR3 region has 15 residues. CDR1 and CDR2 from the germline V gene are SNHLY and FYNNEI. In DNA form, the CDR3 reads TGTGCCAGCAGCGGACCGGGACAGCGCGGGGAAAAACTGTTTTTT. This translates into CASSGPGQRGEKLFF.

The CDR3 sequence: CASSIRDRNTEAFF. The CDR3 region has the DNA TGTGCCAGCAGCATCCGGGACAGGAACACTGAAGCTTTCTTT. V and J are TRBV11-2 and TRBJ1-1; TRBD1 matches at 7 bases. The ends lost 5 bases at V and 1 base at J; junction bases unmatched: 4. Germline CDR1 reads SGHAT; CDR2 reads FQNNGV. The CDR3 is 14 residues long.

The chain joins TRBV7-3 to TRBJ2-1; D is perhaps TRBD1 (5 bases). CDR1 and CDR2 from the germline V gene are SGHTA and FQGTGA. CDR3 size: 14 residues. Trimming took off 2 bases at V and 3 bases at J, with 8 bases between the two ends. CDR3 residues: CASSLSTGYNEQFF. In DNA, the CDR3 is TGTGCCAGCAGCTTATCAACAGGCTACAATGAGCAGTTCTTC. The full variable domain, rest sourced from reference TRBV7-3 and TRBJ2-1, is GAGVSQTPSNKVTEKGKYVELRCDPISGHTALYWYRQSLGQGPEFLIYFQGTGAADDSGLPNDRFFAVRPEGSVSTLKIQRTERGDSAVYLCASSLSTGYNEQFFGPGTRLTVL.

The CDR3 protein is CAGTLSGTYNEQFF. Here the CDR3 DNA reads TGTGCCGGAACCCTTAGCGGAACCTACAATGAGCAGTTCTTC. The J gene is TRBJ2-1, the V gene TRBV2, with a tentative D call TRBD2 (6 bases). This CDR3 has 14 amino acids. Germline V gene lookup returns CDR1 SNHLY and CDR2 FYNNEI. V was clipped by 11 bases and J by 2 bases, with 16 bases between them.

The V and J genes are TRBV6-5 and TRBJ1-2, with 8 nucleotides matching TRBD1. Germline V gene data show CDR1 as MNHEY and CDR2 as SVGAGI. The CDR3 length is 15 residues. V dropped 6 bases and J dropped 3; count of bases not matched to a gene: 9. As DNA, the CDR3 is TGTGCCAGCAGGCAGGGGGCGACGCCCGACTATGGCTACACCTTC. This sequence encodes CASRQGATPDYGYTF.

The chain joins TRBV5-1 to TRBJ1-2; D is ambiguous. The CDR3 has 13 residues. V was trimmed by 0 bases and J by 6 bases, leaving 9 bases between them. Germline values: CDR1 SGHRS, CDR2 YFSETQ. The CDR3 sequence: CASSLVAGDGYTF. DNA for the CDR3: TGCGCCAGCAGCTTGGTGGCGGGAGATGGCTACACCTTC.

V usage is TRBV29-1 and J usage is TRBJ1-1, with D uncertain. The germline gives CDR1 SQVTM, CDR2 ANQGSEA. The CDR3 is made up of 13 amino acids. Trimming took 4 bases from V and 4 from J, leaving 13 bases between them. CDR3 bases: TGCAGCGTTGTTGGGCAGTATTTCACTGAAGCTTTCTTT. This codes for CSVVGQYFTEAFF.

The chain carries TRBV14 and TRBJ2-7, with 9 bases fitting TRBD2. This CDR3 has 14 residues. J lost 5 bases, V lost 1 base, and 3 bases had no gene match. Germline CDR1 and CDR2: SGHDN and FVKESK. The CDR3 DNA reads as TGTGCCAGCAGCCAAGGGACTAGCGTCCACGAGCAGTACTTC. It encodes CASSQGTSVHEQYF.

The genes are TRBV7-2 and TRBJ2-1, with 14 bases aligning to TRBD2. The CDR3 runs 16 residues. Germline V gives CDR1 SGHTA, CDR2 FQGNSA. The V segment lost 0 bases and the J segment 9 bases; nucleotides outside the gene matches: 4. DNA for the CDR3: TGTGCCAGCAGCTTAGCCGGGACTAGCGGGAGCATTGAGCAGTTCTTC. Translated, it gives CASSLAGTSGSIEQFF.

This sequence joins TRBV28 and TRBJ1-1; 8 nucleotides match TRBD1. CDR1 and CDR2 (germline): MDHEN, SYDVKM. The CDR3 consists of 14 residues. J gave up 6 bases and V 6 bases, and 9 bases lay outside the gene matches. As DNA, the CDR3 is TGTGCCAGCAGACCGACAGGGGTCTTCCCTGAAGCTTTCTTT. It yields the protein CASRPTGVFPEAFF.

The chain has TRBV27 and TRBJ2-1; D not resolved. Trimming stripped 4 bases from V and 4 bases from J, with 11 bases between. The CDR3 loop spans 14 amino acids. Germline-derived CDR1 and CDR2 are MNHEY and SMNVEV (reference sequence). The CDR3 sequence: CASSSTPRYNEQFF. The CDR3 bases are TGTGCCAGCAGTTCGACCCCGAGGTACAATGAGCAGTTCTTC.

The V gene is TRBV9, the J gene TRBJ2-3, with D tentatively TRBD1 (5 bases). The CDR3 spans 15 residues. The germline V gene has CDR1 SGDLS and CDR2 YYNGEE. V lost 0 bases and J lost 0, with 8 bases in between. The CDR3 nucleotides are TGTGCCAGCAGCGTAGTAGGACAAAGCACAGATACGCAGTATTTT. Residues: CASSVVGQSTDTQYF. Variable domain in full (rest from reference TRBV9 and TRBJ2-3): DSGVTQTPKHLITATGQRVTLRCSPRSGDLSVYWYQQSLDQGLQFLIQYYNGEERAKGNILERFSAQQFPDLHSELNLSSLELGDSALYFCASSVVGQSTDTQYFGPGTRLTVL.

The chain uses TRBV3-1 (or the pseudogene TRBV3-2) and TRBJ2-1, with 8 positions matching TRBD2. The CDR3 has 13 amino acids. The germline CDR1 and CDR2 sequences are LGHDT and YNNKEL (reference sequence). Germline trimming cut 4 bases from V and 8 bases from J; bases unmatched to any gene: 4. The CDR3 sequence is CASSLTSDHEQFF. The CDR3 nucleotides are TGTGCCAGCAGCCTGACTAGCGACCATGAGCAGTTCTTC.

The chain couples TRBV19 to TRBJ1-3, with 7 bases that match TRBD1. The V segment lost 7 bases and the J segment 0 bases; nucleotides outside the gene matches: 6. This CDR3 spans 15 amino acids. Germline V gene lookup returns CDR1 LNHDA and CDR2 SQIVND (reference sequence). The CDR3 is CASNRGSPSGNTIYF. Here the CDR3 DNA reads TGTGCCAGTAACAGGGGATCTCCCTCTGGAAACACCATATATTTT.

This clone was counted once. The V and J genes are TRBV4-3 and TRBJ2-3, with D possibly TRBD2 on 5 matching bases. There are 16 residues in the CDR3. Germline V lookup: CDR1 LGHNA, CDR2 YSLEER. Trimming cost V 0 bases and J 0 bases, with 10 bases left between them. For the CDR3, the DNA is TGCGCCAGCAGCCAAGATTCGGGCGGGAGCACAGATACGCAGTATTTT. Encoded protein: CASSQDSGGSTDTQYF.

The count of this clone is one. This chain connects TRBV15 to TRBJ2-3; 9 bases fit TRBD2. Germline V lookup: CDR1 LNHNV, CDR2 YYDKDF (reference sequence). Losses at the gene ends were 9 bases for V and 3 bases for J; bases not matched to a gene: 4. The CDR3 has 13 amino acids. The CDR3 DNA follows: TGTGCCACGAAGAGCGGGGGGACAGATACGCAGTATTTT. Its translation: CATKSGGTDTQYF.